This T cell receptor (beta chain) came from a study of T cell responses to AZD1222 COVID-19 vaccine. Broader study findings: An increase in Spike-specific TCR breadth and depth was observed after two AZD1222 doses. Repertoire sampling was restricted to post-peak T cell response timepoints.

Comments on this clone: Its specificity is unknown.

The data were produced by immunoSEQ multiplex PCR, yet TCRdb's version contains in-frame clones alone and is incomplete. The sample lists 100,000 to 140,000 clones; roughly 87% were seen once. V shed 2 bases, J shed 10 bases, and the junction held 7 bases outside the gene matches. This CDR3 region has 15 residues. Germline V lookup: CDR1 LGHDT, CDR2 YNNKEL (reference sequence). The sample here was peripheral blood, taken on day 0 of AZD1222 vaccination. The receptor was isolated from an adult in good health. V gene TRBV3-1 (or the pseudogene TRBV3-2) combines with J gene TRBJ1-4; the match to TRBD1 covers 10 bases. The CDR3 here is CASSQWDRGGGKLFF. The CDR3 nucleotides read TGTGCCAGCAGCCAATGGGACAGGGGAGGAGGAAAACTGTTTTTT.